The source of this T cell receptor beta chain is a study of T cells expressing NK-cell markers. Study information: There were seven HCMV-seropositive donors and one seronegative donor among the eight sequenced.

Germline V gene data show CDR1 as SQVTM and CDR2 as ANQGSEA. The CDR3 is 15 residues long. TCRdb reworked the 5' RACE reads into one entry per CDR3 protein, no DNA. The listing records 140,000 to 150,000 distinct CDR3 sequences. Sequencing input: blood T cells: a sorted CD56 or NKG2C T cell subset, CD4+ or CD8+ T cells, or bulk PBMC T cells (not recorded which). The receptor's source is a man younger than 30 in good health. The V gene is TRBV29-1, the J gene TRBJ2-2; absent DNA, TCRdb's TRBD2 call cannot be checked. The CDR3 protein is CSARRESLNTGELFF.